This T cell receptor (beta chain) was captured in a study of metastatic and nonmetastatic thyroid tumors. Study-wide context: Across blood and tumor or nodule tissue, repertoires from malignant and benign thyroid patients were compared with one another.

V lost 4 bases, J lost 2 bases, and 14 bases lay in between. Germline loops: CDR1 LGHDT, CDR2 YNNKEL (reference sequence). This CDR3 spans 16 amino acids. No patient received treatment before thyroid surgery. Study-wide results and limits: Benign nodules reportedly had significantly lower TCR beta diversity than malignant thyroid tumors in blood and tumor.

This clone showed up just a few times. Its antigen is not identified. In the original processing: To classify distant metastasis in papillary thyroid cancer, a model was built from CDR3 differences across clinicopathological groups. TCRdb re-clonotyped the PCR reads via MiXCR. The V and J calls were not made by the authors but by TCRdb's processing. The table lists about 36,000 clones, roughly 20% of them singletons. The rearrangement links TRBV3-1 to TRBJ2-2; D is possibly TRBD2 (6 bases). The sequence was obtained from a female donor with papillary thyroid cancer or a benign thyroid nodule (not recorded which). Some clones in this sample may be carry-over from other donors' samples. The sequenced sample consisted of blood. The CDR3 is CASSLWASANTGELFF. CDR3 DNA: TGTGCCAGCAGCCTTTGGGCTAGCGCAAACACCGGGGAGCTGTTTTTT.